This is a list of T cell receptor beta chains from one sample in a study of read filtering for tumor transcriptome and immune sequencing. Each CDR3 protein is one row after TCRdb ran MiXCR on the reads. The sample shows 35,000 to 40,000 distinct CDR3 sequences, roughly 13% of them seen only once. The sequencing input was a population of CD138-negative cells sorted from bone marrow. These receptors were obtained from a donor older than 35 with multiple myeloma. CDR3s include the opening cysteine and the closing phenylalanine or tryptophan.

>TRBV20-1|TRBJ2-2
CSAPLRGELFF
>TRBV7-6|TRBJ2-5
CASSPNSEGRETQYF
>TRBV6-6|TRBJ2-3
CASRTGTSGSADTQYF
>TRBV28|TRBJ2-7
CASSGVAYEQYF
>TRBV27|TRBJ1-2
CASRRTGQGAYGYTF
>TRBV20-1|TRBJ2-2
CSASLGVGGATGELFF
>TRBV7-8|TRBJ1-1
CASSLSDDWTEAFF
>TRBV4-1|TRBJ2-1
CASSQVSGNKYDEQFF
>TRBV20-1|TRBJ2-7
CSAVPHSLRNEQYF
>TRBV6-2/TRBV6-3|TRBJ2-6
CASSYSGSGANVLTF
>TRBV25-1|TRBJ2-1
CASSRTVNEQFF
>TRBV18|TRBJ2-5
CASSPKVGETQYF
>TRBV7-8|TRBJ1-1
CASSLNTEAFF
>TRBV28|TRBJ2-2
CASSIGLAGSNTGELFF
>TRBV4-1|TRBJ2-1
CASSQSAGTSGINEQFF
>TRBV7-9|TRBJ2-1
CASSHQAAVSSYNEQFF
>TRBV18|TRBJ2-5
CASLAGIQETQYF